One sample yielded the 24 T cell receptor beta chains listed below, sequenced in a study of cytomegalovirus exposure and HLA in healthy donors. Sequenced by immunoSEQ multiplex PCR; TCRdb stores in-frame clones only, minus some. The table has 150,000 to 200,000 clones, approximately 87% seen once. Source material: PBMCs. The receptors shown here come from a woman aged 25 to 39 in good health and CMV-seronegative.

This chain connects TRBV5-1 to TRBJ1-1; 8 bases line up with TRBD1. The CDR3 sequence is 14 residues long. Germline assignment: CDR1 SGHRS and CDR2 YFSETQ. V was pared by 2 bases and J by 5 bases, with 5 bases of the junction left unmatched. The CDR3 DNA reads TGCGCCAGCAGCTTACCGGACAGGGTGACTGAAGCTTTCTTT. It specifies CASSLPDRVTEAFF.

The chain is built from TRBV27 and TRBJ2-2, with 7 bases matching TRBD1. The V gene end was trimmed by 5 bases and the J gene end by 3 bases; junction bases not matched to a gene: 6. Germline values: CDR1 MNHEY, CDR2 SMNVEV (reference sequence). There are 15 residues in the CDR3. The DNA for the CDR3 is TGTGCCAGCAGTCTTGGGACAGTTGACACCGGGGAGCTGTTTTTT. Protein product: CASSLGTVDTGELFF.

The gene calls are TRBV5-1 and TRBJ2-1, with 8 nucleotides matching TRBD1. V dropped 5 bases and J dropped 7; count of bases not matched to a gene: 11. The CDR3 contains 15 residues. Germline CDR1 and CDR2: SGHRS and YFSETQ. CDR3 DNA: TGCGCCAGCAGTTCCGGGACAGGCGTTAAGAATGAGCAGTTCTTC. The encoded protein is CASSSGTGVKNEQFF.

The rearrangement joins TRBV6-1 to TRBJ1-1; the D gene is possibly TRBD1 (5 bases). CDR3 length: 14 residues. CDR1 and CDR2 (germline): MNHNS, SASEGT. Between the trimmed V and J ends, which lost 2 bases and 1 base, there was a span of 8 bases. The CDR3: CASSEMGRNTEAFF. CDR3 sequence (DNA): TGTGCCAGCAGTGAAATGGGGCGGAACACTGAAGCTTTCTTT.

This chain links TRBV5-6 with TRBJ2-1; 8 positions agree with TRBD2. The CDR3 totals 15 residues. CDR1 and CDR2 (germline): SGHDT, YYEEEE. The J segment lost 6 bases and the V segment lost 3 bases, leaving 8 bases of the junction unmatched. CDR3 residues: CASSWGTSVSNEQFF. In nucleotides, the CDR3 is TGTGCCAGCAGCTGGGGGACTAGTGTAAGCAATGAGCAGTTCTTC. The full variable domain, with the rest looked up from reference TRBV5-6 and TRBJ2-1, is DAGVTQSPTHLIKTRGQQVTLRCSPKSGHDTVSWYQQALGQGPQFIFQYYEEEERQRGNFPDRFSGHQFPNYSSELNVNALLLGDSALYLCASSWGTSVSNEQFFGPGTRLTVL.

The chain carries TRBV7-8 and TRBJ2-1, with 9 bases lining up with TRBD1. The CDR3 has 17 amino acids. V shed 0 bases, J shed 0 bases, and the junction held 3 bases outside the gene matches. Germline values: CDR1 SGHVS, CDR2 FQNEAQ. CDR3 residues: CASSLAPGQGSYNEQFF. The CDR3 nucleotides are TGTGCCAGCAGCTTAGCCCCGGGACAGGGCTCCTACAATGAGCAGTTCTTC.

V usage is TRBV2 and J usage is TRBJ1-1, with D perhaps TRBD1 (5 bases). Germline assignment: CDR1 SNHLY and CDR2 FYNNEI. The V end was cut by 8 bases, the J end by 4 bases, with 11 bases between. The CDR3 totals 12 residues. This CDR3 is CASGGVVTEAFF. The CDR3 DNA is TGTGCCAGCGGAGGGGTCGTCACTGAAGCTTTCTTT.

V usage is TRBV7-7 and J usage is TRBJ2-2; TRBD1 matches 11 bases. CDR3 length: 16 residues. Germline V lookup: CDR1 SSHAT, CDR2 FNYEAQ (reference sequence). The CDR3, as DNA: TGTGCTAGCGGATTAGGACAGGGGGCTTTGACCGGGGAGCTGTTTTTT. Residues: CASGLGQGALTGELFF. The full variable domain, its missing parts supplied by reference TRBV7-7 and TRBJ2-2, is GAGVSQSPRYKVTKRGQDVTLRCDPISSHATLYWYQQALGQGPEFLTYFNYEAQPDKSGLPSDRFSAERPEGSISTLTIQRTEQRDSAMYRCASGLGQGALTGELFFGEGSRLTVL.

The genes are TRBV6-1 and TRBJ1-5; weak D call: TRBD1 (5 bases). The germline V gene has CDR1 MNHNS and CDR2 SASEGT. Between the trimmed V and J ends, which lost 8 bases and 5 bases, there was a span of 13 bases. This CDR3 spans 13 amino acids. The CDR3 sequence is CASRDRDHQPQHF. The DNA for the CDR3 is TGTGCCAGCCGAGACAGAGACCATCAGCCCCAGCATTTT.

CDR3 coding DNA: TGTGCCAGCAGCCCTACAGGGACTGAAGCTTTCTTT. Protein product: CASSPTGTEAFF. The genes are TRBV9 and TRBJ1-1; weak D call: TRBD1 (6 bases). There are 12 residues in the CDR3. CDR1 SGDLS and CDR2 YYNGEE come from the germline V gene. V lost 4 bases to trimming and J lost 5 bases, with 9 bases between them.

The chain couples TRBV18 to TRBJ1-2; 7 bases map to TRBD1. The CDR3 is 15 amino acids. Germline CDR1 KGHSH, CDR2 LQKENI. The trim removed 1 base at V and 4 bases at J, leaving 6 bases unmatched. Written as DNA, the CDR3 is TGTGCCAGCTCACCACGGGGGGACAGCCCCTATGGCTACACCTTC. Its translation: CASSPRGDSPYGYTF.

The chain recombines TRBV27 with TRBJ1-4; 7 bases fit TRBD1. The V gene's germline CDR1 is MNHEY and CDR2 SMNVEV (reference sequence). The CDR3 consists of 17 residues. Trimming at V came to 4 bases and at J to 3 bases, leaving 11 bases not matched to a gene. CDR3 DNA: TGTGCCAGCAGTTCCACAGGGGCATTGGGATCTAATGAAAAACTGTTTTTT. Translation: CASSSTGALGSNEKLFF. The full variable domain, with the rest looked up from reference TRBV27 and TRBJ1-4, is EAQVTQNPRYLITVTGKKLTVTCSQNMNHEYMSWYRQDPGLGLRQIYYSMNVEVTDKGDVPEGYKVSRKEKRNFPLILESPSPNQTSLYFCASSSTGALGSNEKLFFGSGTQLSVL.

The J gene is TRBJ2-1, the V gene TRBV2; TRBD1 matches 7 bases. Germline V lookup: CDR1 SNHLY, CDR2 FYNNEI. The CDR3 is made up of 14 amino acids. The junction had 15 bases not matched to a gene; V was cut back by 7 bases and J by 12 bases. The CDR3 loop reads CASITDRERARQFF. CDR3 in DNA: TGTGCCAGCATCACTGACAGGGAGAGGGCCCGGCAGTTCTTC.

The gene calls are TRBV9 and TRBJ2-1; unclear D gene. Trimming removed 3 bases from V and 0 bases from J, with 4 bases in between. The CDR3 consists of 13 residues. Germline CDR1 is SGDLS and CDR2 is YYNGEE. CDR3 nucleotides: TGTGCCAGCAGCGCCTTCTCCTACAATGAGCAGTTCTTC. Protein product: CASSAFSYNEQFF. The variable domain in full, completed from reference TRBV9 and TRBJ2-1, reads DSGVTQTPKHLITATGQRVTLRCSPRSGDLSVYWYQQSLDQGLQFLIQYYNGEERAKGNILERFSAQQFPDLHSELNLSSLELGDSALYFCASSAFSYNEQFFGPGTRLTVL.

The V gene is TRBV27, the J gene TRBJ1-5; unclear D gene. The V end lost 3 bases, the J end lost 9 bases, and 12 bases lay between the germline ends. The CDR3 has 13 amino acids. Germline CDR1 and CDR2: MNHEY and SMNVEV (reference sequence). The CDR3 DNA reads as TGTGCCAGCAGTTTGTTCCCGGGGATGCCCCAGCATTTT. This translates into CASSLFPGMPQHF.

V is TRBV27 and J is TRBJ1-1; D call uncertain. Germline CDR1 reads MNHEY; CDR2 reads SMNVEV (reference sequence). This CDR3 contains 13 residues. The ends were cut back, 6 bases at V and 10 bases at J, with 18 bases in the middle. CDR3 sequence: CASSTSGGGVAFF. CDR3 sequence (DNA): TGTGCCAGCAGCACATCCGGTGGCGGGGTAGCTTTCTTT.

The gene calls are TRBV27 and TRBJ2-7; 9 bases align to TRBD1. Germline trimming cut 5 bases from V and 3 bases from J; bases unmatched to any gene: 5. Germline-derived CDR1 and CDR2 are MNHEY and SMNVEV (reference sequence). This CDR3 contains 14 residues. CDR3 residues: CASSRDRVNYEQYF. The CDR3 bases are TGTGCCAGCAGTAGGGACAGGGTGAACTACGAGCAGTACTTC.

The V and J genes are TRBV7-2 and TRBJ2-7; TRBD1 matches at 8 bases. The junction had 9 bases not matched to a gene; V was cut back by 6 bases and J by 2 bases. This CDR3 contains 15 residues. Germline CDR1 reads SGHTA; CDR2 reads FQGNSA. The CDR3 sequence is CASRVTGTGAYEQYF. The CDR3 coding sequence is TGTGCCAGCAGGGTAACCGGGACAGGAGCCTACGAGCAGTACTTC. The whole variable domain, filled in from reference TRBV7-2 and TRBJ2-7, reads GAGVSQSPSNKVTEKGKDVELRCDPISGHTALYWYRQSLGQGLEFLIYFQGNSAPDKSGLPSDRFSAERTGGSVSTLTIQRTQQEDSAVYLCASRVTGTGAYEQYFGPGTRLTVT.

V and J are TRBV5-1 and TRBJ2-7, with 8 bases lining up with TRBD1. Germline loops: CDR1 SGHRS, CDR2 YFSETQ. The V gene end was trimmed by 0 bases and the J gene end by 3 bases; junction bases not matched to a gene: 8. This CDR3 is built from 16 residues. The chain's CDR3 is CASSLEVGTGLYEQYF. CDR3 nucleotides: TGCGCCAGCAGCTTGGAGGTGGGGACAGGTCTCTACGAGCAGTACTTC.

The V gene is TRBV6-1, the J gene TRBJ2-2, with TRBD2 matching over 11 bases. Germline V gene sequence: CDR1 MNHNS, CDR2 SASEGT. Unmatched junction bases numbered 4, after V lost 5 bases and J lost 5 bases. The CDR3 is made up of 15 amino acids. The CDR3 DNA follows: TGTGCCAGCAGTTTCCTAGCGGGGGGTACCGGGGAGCTGTTTTTT. This encodes CASSFLAGGTGELFF.

The gene calls are TRBV15 and TRBJ1-5; D uncertain. The germline CDR1 and CDR2 sequences are LNHNV and YYDKDF (reference sequence). The V and J ends lost 0 bases and 6 bases respectively, with 21 bases between them. This CDR3 spans 18 amino acids. The CDR3, as DNA: TGTGCCACCAGCAGAGATTATTCGTTTGGGTGGTGGGCTCAGCCCCAGCATTTT. Encoded protein: CATSRDYSFGWWAQPQHF.

This clone was seen a single time. The gene calls are TRBV6-5 and TRBJ2-3; possible D gene TRBD2, 5 bases. The germline V gene has CDR1 MNHEY and CDR2 SVGAGI. This CDR3 is built from 14 residues. Deletions cut 0 bases from V and 8 bases from J, with 12 bases between. CDR3 sequence reads: CASSYSREAPTQYF. In nucleotides, the CDR3 is TGTGCCAGCAGTTACTCCCGGGAAGCCCCTACGCAGTATTTT.

The J gene is TRBJ2-7, the V gene TRBV5-1; the match to TRBD1 covers 10 bases. V shed 3 bases, J shed 6 bases, and the junction held 3 bases outside the gene matches. The CDR3 is made up of 13 amino acids. CDR1 SGHRS and CDR2 YFSETQ come from the germline V gene. CDR3 DNA sequence: TGCGCCAGCAGCTCCGGGACAGGGGTCGAGCAGTACTTC. It encodes CASSSGTGVEQYF.

The chain is built from TRBV5-1 and TRBJ2-3; unclear D gene. The CDR3 totals 17 residues. CDR1 SGHRS and CDR2 YFSETQ come from the germline V gene. Trimming pared 0 bases from V and 0 bases from J, leaving 14 bases between. The CDR3 DNA reads TGCGCCAGCAGCTTGGGTGCGGTGCCTCCTAGCACAGATACGCAGTATTTT. It encodes CASSLGAVPPSTDTQYF.